What follows are 5 T cell receptor beta chains derived from one specimen sequenced in a study of cytomegalovirus exposure and HLA in healthy donors. The PCR contained 60 Vbeta and 13 Jbeta primers. Assay: immunoSEQ multiplex PCR; the TCRdb copy retains only in-frame clones and omits some. Seen here are 130,000 or so clones, about 74% observed once, and the top ten hold around 7%. Sequencing was carried out using PBMCs. These receptors originate from a man in his forties or fifties in good health and CMV-seropositive.

The rearrangement joins TRBV28 to TRBJ2-7; the D gene is possibly TRBD2 (5 bases). The CDR3 has 16 residues. Germline CDR1 reads MDHEN; CDR2 reads SYDVKM. V lost 3 bases and J 2 bases, leaving 17 bases between the germline ends. The CDR3 region has the DNA TGTGCCAGCAGTTTCCATTTGTCGACTATAACCTACGAGCAGTACTTC. Protein sequence: CASSFHLSTITYEQYF.

The gene calls are TRBV5-1 and TRBJ1-2; D gene ambiguous. Germline assignment: CDR1 SGHRS and CDR2 YFSETQ. The V and J ends lost 4 bases and 1 base respectively, with 8 bases between them. The CDR3 length is 13 residues. The CDR3 loop is CASSDTFNYGYTF. CDR3 sequence (DNA): TGCGCCAGCAGCGACACTTTTAACTATGGCTACACCTTC.

The V call is TRBV11-2, the J call TRBJ1-1; TRBD1 matches at 9 bases. Germline CDR1 SGHAT, CDR2 FQNNGV. The V gene end was trimmed by 3 bases and the J gene end by 7 bases; junction bases not matched to a gene: 3. This CDR3 region has 13 residues. This CDR3 is CASSLGTGFEAFF. The CDR3 DNA reads TGTGCCAGCAGCTTGGGGACAGGGTTTGAAGCTTTCTTT.

The V call is TRBV6-5, the J call TRBJ1-1, with D maybe TRBD1 (6 bases). Trimming cost V 5 bases and J 5 bases, with 12 bases left between them. The CDR3 length is 13 residues. Germline-derived CDR1 and CDR2 are MNHEY and SVGAGI. This CDR3 reads CASSPPGETEAFF. In DNA, the CDR3 is TGTGCCAGCAGTCCACCAGGGGAGACTGAAGCTTTCTTT.

The chain links TRBV18 to TRBJ2-2; 11 bases align to TRBD2. Germline V gives CDR1 KGHSH, CDR2 LQKENI. The J segment lost 7 bases and the V segment lost 1 base, leaving 11 bases of the junction unmatched. The CDR3 sequence is 18 residues long. CDR3 DNA: TGTGCCAGCTCACCACTTCGACTAGCGGGGAGAAAGAACGGGGAGCTGTTTTTT. Encoded protein: CASSPLRLAGRKNGELFF.